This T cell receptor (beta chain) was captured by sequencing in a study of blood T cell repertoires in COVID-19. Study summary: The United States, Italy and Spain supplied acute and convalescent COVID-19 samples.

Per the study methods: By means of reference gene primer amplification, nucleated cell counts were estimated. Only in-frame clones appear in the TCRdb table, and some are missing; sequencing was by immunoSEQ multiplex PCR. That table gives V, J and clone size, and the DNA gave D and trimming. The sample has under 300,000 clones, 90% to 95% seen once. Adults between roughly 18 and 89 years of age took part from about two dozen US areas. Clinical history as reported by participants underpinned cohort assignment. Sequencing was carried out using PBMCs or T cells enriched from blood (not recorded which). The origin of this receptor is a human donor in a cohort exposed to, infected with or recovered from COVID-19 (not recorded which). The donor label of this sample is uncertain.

As DNA, the CDR3 is TGTGCCAGCAGTTCCACAGCGGTCCCAATGAATGAGCAGTTCTTC. Translation gives CASSSTAVPMNEQFF. This chain links TRBV27 with TRBJ2-1; tentative D call: TRBD2 (5 bases). The length of the CDR3 is 15 residues. V was trimmed by 4 bases and J by 7 bases, leaving 17 bases between them. CDR1 is MNHEY, CDR2 SMNVEV, per germline (reference sequence).